This T cell receptor (beta chain) was identified during a study of blood T cells in healthy people across ages. Study-wide results and limits: Older age coincided with a roughly linear decline in TCR beta diversity per million T cells. It was not possible, with unsorted PBMCs, to conclusively compare naive and antigen-experienced cells.

On this clonotype itself: Its antigen is unknown.

Trimming cost V 1 base and J 4 bases, with 10 bases left between them. The CDR3 extends over 14 amino acids. The germline gives CDR1 DFQATT, CDR2 SNEGSKA (reference sequence). Next came a second PCR, run for about 7 to 11 cycles, which used a sample-barcoded 5' primer along with a J-beta primer mix. From the 5' RACE reads, TCRdb called clonotypes with MiXCR, one entry per CDR3 protein. The sample has about 1,500,000 distinct CDR3 sequences, approximately 30% seen once; the top ten hold roughly 8.2%. The origin of this receptor is a woman between 25 and 40 years old in good health. Sequenced sample: blood. The rearrangement uses TRBV20-1 and TRBJ1-4; possibly TRBD1 for D (6 bases). The CDR3 spells CSARAWGLNEKLFF. The DNA for the CDR3 is TGCAGTGCTAGAGCTTGGGGGCTTAATGAAAAACTGTTTTTT.